This T cell receptor (beta chain) was sequenced in a study of shared clonotypes between healthy human individuals. Whole-study findings and limits: Compared with clonotypes that all four donors shared, non-shared clonotypes had lower generation probabilities. Sampling covered nothing but blood. Tissue TCR repertoires likely differ from those found in blood.

In regard to this clone: Its cognate antigen is unknown.

The assay was immunoSEQ multiplex PCR, and TCRdb's table has in-frame clones only and misses some. The table includes a few hundred thousand clones, roughly 84% detected once. The CDR3 sequence is 16 residues long. Trimming shortened V by 5 bases and J by 2 bases, and 13 bases separated the two germline ends. CDR1 and CDR2 (germline): MDHEN, SYDVKM. Sequencing input: memory CD8+ T cells sorted from blood. Subset in this sample: CD45RO+ cells pooled with CCR7-negative TemRA cells. The chain uses TRBV28 and TRBJ1-6; D might be TRBD1 (6 bases). This clonotype was obtained from a man aged 18 to 35 in good health. For the CDR3, the DNA is TGTGCCAGCAGTGCACAGGGATCCCCCTATAATTCACCCCTCCACTTT. Its protein product is CASSAQGSPYNSPLHF.